A selection of T cell receptor beta chains follows, all from one sample in a study of blood T cell repertoires in COVID-19. Generated by immunoSEQ multiplex PCR, the TCRdb table keeps only in-frame clones and is missing some. The table includes approximately 85,000 clones, roughly 88% detected once. The sequenced material came from peripheral blood. Source of these receptors: a man over 45 with active or convalescent COVID-19. The CDR3 runs from the conserved cysteine through the conserved F or W. The D gene is left open where the match is weak. A clone size is listed for some rows: how often the clone was seen (once, few, many), or a class if it is expanded.

d_call: TRBD1
v_call: TRBV5-4
j_call: TRBJ2-7
clone_size: .
cdr3_aa: CASSRGQGAINAEQYF
cdr3_nt: TGTGCCAGCAGCCGCGGACAGGGCGCGATAAATGCCGAGCAGTACTTC

d_call: .
v_call: TRBV20-1
j_call: TRBJ1-2
clone_size: .
cdr3_aa: CSAPINYGYTF
cdr3_nt: TGCAGTGCCCCTATCAACTATGGCTACACCTTC

d_call: .
v_call: TRBV5-1
j_call: TRBJ1-6
clone_size: few
cdr3_aa: CASSPWTTSYNSPLHF
cdr3_nt: TGCGCCAGCAGCCCTTGGACTACCTCCTATAATTCACCCCTCCACTTT

d_call: TRBD1
v_call: TRBV11-2
j_call: TRBJ2-5
clone_size: .
cdr3_aa: CASSQGATETQYF
cdr3_nt: TGTGCCAGCAGCCAGGGGGCTACGGAGACCCAGTACTTC

d_call: .
v_call: TRBV6-5
j_call: TRBJ1-5
clone_size: .
cdr3_aa: CASSYSVQGDQPQHF
cdr3_nt: TGTGCCAGCAGTTACAGCGTCCAGGGCGACCAGCCCCAGCATTTT

d_call: .
v_call: TRBV9
j_call: TRBJ1-1
clone_size: .
cdr3_aa: CASSVHREGTEAFF
cdr3_nt: TGTGCCAGCAGCGTTCACAGGGAAGGGACTGAAGCTTTCTTT

d_call: TRBD2
v_call: TRBV5-1
j_call: TRBJ2-5
clone_size: .
cdr3_aa: CASSGRGAQETQYF
cdr3_nt: TGCGCCAGCAGCGGGCGGGGGGCCCAAGAGACCCAGTACTTC

d_call: TRBD2
v_call: TRBV2
j_call: TRBJ2-5
clone_size: .
cdr3_aa: CASSDGLAAQETQYF
cdr3_nt: TGTGCCAGCAGTGATGGTCTAGCGGCACAAGAGACCCAGTACTTC

d_call: .
v_call: TRBV5-1
j_call: TRBJ2-5
clone_size: .
cdr3_aa: CASSSGLGTEETQYF
cdr3_nt: TGCGCCAGCAGCTCGGGACTAGGGACAGAAGAGACCCAGTACTTC

d_call: TRBD2
v_call: TRBV7-2
j_call: TRBJ2-5
clone_size: .
cdr3_aa: CASSLAGLGETQYF
cdr3_nt: TGTGCCAGCAGTCTAGCGGGATTGGGGGAGACCCAGTACTTC

d_call: TRBD1
v_call: TRBV12-3/TRBV12-4
j_call: TRBJ2-7
clone_size: .
cdr3_aa: CASSTGGVYEQYF
cdr3_nt: TGTGCCAGCAGTACAGGGGGCGTCTACGAGCAGTACTTC

d_call: .
v_call: TRBV6-6
j_call: TRBJ1-2
clone_size: .
cdr3_aa: CASSSAGEGYGYTF
cdr3_nt: TGTGCCAGCAGTTCAGCAGGGGAGGGGTATGGCTACACCTTC

d_call: .
v_call: TRBV6-5
j_call: TRBJ2-5
clone_size: once
cdr3_aa: CASSYGQGMGETQYF
cdr3_nt: TGTGCCAGCAGTTACGGCCAGGGTATGGGAGAGACCCAGTACTTC

d_call: .
v_call: TRBV11-2
j_call: TRBJ2-5
clone_size: .
cdr3_aa: CASSWDLSRAETQYF
cdr3_nt: TGTGCCAGCAGCTGGGATCTGAGCAGGGCTGAGACCCAGTACTTC

d_call: TRBD1
v_call: TRBV4-3
j_call: TRBJ1-4
clone_size: few
cdr3_aa: CASSERGQSNEKLFF
cdr3_nt: TGCGCCAGCAGCGAAAGGGGACAGAGTAATGAAAAACTGTTTTTT

d_call: TRBD2
v_call: TRBV6-1
j_call: TRBJ2-7
clone_size: .
cdr3_aa: CASSARRASGRYEQYF
cdr3_nt: TGTGCCAGCAGTGCTCGTCGGGCTAGCGGTAGATACGAGCAGTACTTC

d_call: .
v_call: TRBV7-8
j_call: TRBJ1-2
clone_size: .
cdr3_aa: CASSRQSVQGSYGYTF
cdr3_nt: TGTGCCAGCAGCCGACAATCCGTGCAGGGAAGCTATGGCTACACCTTC

d_call: .
v_call: TRBV11-1
j_call: TRBJ2-5
clone_size: .
cdr3_aa: CASSSRQGQETQYF
cdr3_nt: TGTGCCAGCAGCTCTCGCCAGGGGCAAGAGACCCAGTACTTC

d_call: .
v_call: TRBV10-3
j_call: TRBJ2-7
clone_size: .
cdr3_aa: CATRGSSGSYEQYF
cdr3_nt: TGTGCCACCAGGGGGTCTAGCGGCTCCTACGAGCAGTACTTC

d_call: .
v_call: TRBV14
j_call: TRBJ2-1
clone_size: .
cdr3_aa: CASSQSSGYNEQFF
cdr3_nt: TGTGCCAGCAGCCAATCTTCGGGATACAATGAGCAGTTCTTC

d_call: .
v_call: TRBV4-1
j_call: TRBJ1-4
clone_size: .
cdr3_aa: CASSQVRSNEKLFF
cdr3_nt: TGCGCCAGCAGCCAAGTTAGAAGTAATGAAAAACTGTTTTTT

d_call: TRBD1
v_call: TRBV5-1
j_call: TRBJ2-7
clone_size: .
cdr3_aa: CASSLADRGLEQYF
cdr3_nt: TGCGCCAGCAGCTTGGCGGACAGGGGGCTCGAGCAGTACTTC

d_call: .
v_call: TRBV29-1
j_call: TRBJ1-3
clone_size: .
cdr3_aa: CSVDAGLAGNTIYF
cdr3_nt: TGCAGCGTGGACGCAGGGTTGGCTGGAAACACCATATATTTT

d_call: .
v_call: TRBV4-1
j_call: TRBJ2-3
clone_size: .
cdr3_aa: CASSQEQGRDTQYF
cdr3_nt: TGCGCCAGCAGCCAAGAACAGGGAAGAGATACGCAGTATTTT

d_call: TRBD2
v_call: TRBV7-7
j_call: TRBJ2-3
clone_size: .
cdr3_aa: CASSLVDVGGNETDTQYF
cdr3_nt: TGTGCCAGCAGCTTAGTTGATGTGGGGGGGAACGAGACAGATACGCAGTATTTT

d_call: TRBD1
v_call: TRBV7-9
j_call: TRBJ1-3
clone_size: .
cdr3_aa: CASSLTGDTGNTIYF
cdr3_nt: TGTGCCAGCAGCTTGACAGGGGATACTGGAAACACCATATATTTT

d_call: .
v_call: TRBV12-3/TRBV12-4
j_call: TRBJ1-2
clone_size: .
cdr3_aa: CASTLETAYGYTF
cdr3_nt: TGTGCCAGCACCTTGGAGACTGCGTATGGCTACACCTTC

d_call: TRBD1
v_call: TRBV19
j_call: TRBJ1-5
clone_size: .
cdr3_aa: CASSGRDRTYSNQPQHF
cdr3_nt: TGTGCCAGTAGTGGCCGGGACAGGACCTATAGCAATCAGCCCCAGCATTTT

d_call: .
v_call: TRBV6-5
j_call: TRBJ1-1
clone_size: .
cdr3_aa: CASSYVIGGNTEAFF
cdr3_nt: TGTGCCAGCAGTTACGTAATTGGAGGGAACACTGAAGCTTTCTTT

d_call: .
v_call: TRBV10-1
j_call: TRBJ2-7
clone_size: .
cdr3_aa: CASSEGLGEAYEQYF
cdr3_nt: TGCGCCAGCAGTGAGGGATTAGGGGAGGCCTACGAGCAGTACTTC

d_call: TRBD1
v_call: TRBV19
j_call: TRBJ2-4
clone_size: .
cdr3_aa: CASSLTGPAKNIQYF
cdr3_nt: TGTGCCAGTAGTTTGACAGGGCCGGCCAAAAACATTCAGTACTTC

d_call: .
v_call: TRBV4-1
j_call: TRBJ2-7
clone_size: .
cdr3_aa: CASSQDTRGRTYEQYF
cdr3_nt: TGCGCCAGCAGCCAAGATACCAGGGGTCGCACCTACGAGCAGTACTTC

d_call: TRBD1
v_call: TRBV11-3
j_call: TRBJ2-1
clone_size: .
cdr3_aa: CASSLAPATGDNEQFF
cdr3_nt: TGTGCCAGCAGCTTAGCCCCCGCTACAGGGGACAATGAGCAGTTCTTC

d_call: .
v_call: TRBV2
j_call: TRBJ2-7
clone_size: .
cdr3_aa: CASSSRGQTDYEQYF
cdr3_nt: TGTGCCAGCAGTTCGCGGGGACAGACCGACTACGAGCAGTACTTC

d_call: .
v_call: TRBV28
j_call: TRBJ1-2
clone_size: .
cdr3_aa: CASTSQGYGYTF
cdr3_nt: TGTGCCAGCACAAGTCAGGGTTATGGCTACACCTTC

d_call: TRBD2
v_call: TRBV24-1
j_call: TRBJ2-2
clone_size: once
cdr3_aa: CATSDLRGTSGTNTGELFF
cdr3_nt: TGTGCCACCAGTGATTTGCGGGGAACTAGCGGCACCAACACCGGGGAGCTGTTTTTT

d_call: TRBD2
v_call: TRBV5-1
j_call: TRBJ2-1
clone_size: .
cdr3_aa: CASSPTSGRVDEQFF
cdr3_nt: TGCGCCAGCAGCCCCACTAGCGGGAGGGTGGATGAGCAGTTCTTC

d_call: TRBD2
v_call: TRBV19
j_call: TRBJ2-5
clone_size: .
cdr3_aa: CASSPRTSQGETQYF
cdr3_nt: TGTGCCAGTAGTCCCAGGACTAGTCAGGGTGAGACCCAGTACTTC

d_call: TRBD1
v_call: TRBV23-1
j_call: TRBJ2-3
clone_size: .
cdr3_aa: CASSHPQGATDTQYF
cdr3_nt: TGCGCCAGCAGTCACCCACAGGGGGCAACAGATACGCAGTATTTT

d_call: .
v_call: TRBV5-1
j_call: TRBJ2-2
clone_size: .
cdr3_aa: CASSFRGSGELFF
cdr3_nt: TGCGCCAGCAGCTTCAGGGGCTCTGGGGAGCTGTTTTTT

d_call: .
v_call: TRBV18
j_call: TRBJ2-1
clone_size: .
cdr3_aa: CASSPISGPYNEQFF
cdr3_nt: TGTGCCAGCTCACCGATTAGCGGTCCCTACAATGAGCAGTTCTTC

d_call: .
v_call: TRBV15
j_call: TRBJ1-1
clone_size: .
cdr3_aa: CATSPLRNTEAFF
cdr3_nt: TGTGCCACCAGCCCACTACGGAACACTGAAGCTTTCTTT

d_call: .
v_call: TRBV29-1
j_call: TRBJ2-1
clone_size: .
cdr3_aa: CSASVYNEQFF
cdr3_nt: TGCAGCGCCTCTGTCTACAATGAGCAGTTCTTC

d_call: .
v_call: TRBV7-2
j_call: TRBJ1-3
clone_size: .
cdr3_aa: CATRGSGNTIYF
cdr3_nt: TGTGCCACGAGAGGCTCTGGAAACACCATATATTTT

d_call: TRBD1
v_call: TRBV28
j_call: TRBJ1-4
clone_size: .
cdr3_aa: CASSLSRQGINEKLFF
cdr3_nt: TGTGCCAGCAGTTTATCCCGACAGGGCATCAATGAAAAACTGTTTTTT

d_call: .
v_call: TRBV9
j_call: TRBJ1-3
clone_size: few
cdr3_aa: CASSDLGALTGNTIYF
cdr3_nt: TGTGCCAGCAGCGATTTGGGGGCTCTAACTGGAAACACCATATATTTT

d_call: .
v_call: TRBV5-5
j_call: TRBJ2-7
clone_size: .
cdr3_aa: CASSLLSQGYEQYF
cdr3_nt: TGTGCCAGCAGCTTGCTGTCGCAGGGCTACGAGCAGTACTTC

d_call: .
v_call: TRBV20-1
j_call: TRBJ2-2
clone_size: .
cdr3_aa: CSASFQGNTGELFF
cdr3_nt: TGCAGTGCTAGTTTTCAGGGTAACACCGGGGAGCTGTTTTTT

d_call: .
v_call: TRBV19
j_call: TRBJ1-1
clone_size: .
cdr3_aa: CASKGGRNTEAFF
cdr3_nt: TGTGCCAGTAAGGGGGGGAGGAACACTGAAGCTTTCTTT

d_call: TRBD1
v_call: TRBV28
j_call: TRBJ1-2
clone_size: .
cdr3_aa: CASLDRADYGYTF
cdr3_nt: TGTGCCAGCTTGGACAGGGCGGACTATGGCTACACCTTC

d_call: .
v_call: TRBV29-1
j_call: TRBJ2-1
clone_size: .
cdr3_aa: CSVKVQDSLTNEQFF
cdr3_nt: TGCAGCGTTAAAGTACAGGACAGCTTAACCAATGAGCAGTTCTTC

d_call: TRBD2
v_call: TRBV5-1
j_call: TRBJ2-1
clone_size: .
cdr3_aa: CASSLASGSHVTNEQFF
cdr3_nt: TGCGCCAGCAGCTTGGCTAGCGGGAGCCATGTGACAAATGAGCAGTTCTTC

d_call: .
v_call: TRBV4-2
j_call: TRBJ1-3
clone_size: .
cdr3_aa: CASSAADQTISGNTIYF
cdr3_nt: TGTGCCAGCAGCGCAGCGGACCAGACAATCTCTGGAAACACCATATATTTT

d_call: .
v_call: TRBV25-1
j_call: TRBJ2-5
clone_size: .
cdr3_aa: CASSETTAQETQYF
cdr3_nt: TGTGCCAGCAGTGAAACGACAGCACAAGAGACCCAGTACTTC

d_call: .
v_call: TRBV7-8
j_call: TRBJ1-4
clone_size: .
cdr3_aa: CASSLVSDSGEKLFF
cdr3_nt: TGTGCCAGCAGCTTAGTCTCGGACAGCGGTGAAAAACTGTTTTTT

d_call: TRBD1
v_call: TRBV4-1
j_call: TRBJ2-7
clone_size: .
cdr3_aa: CASSQDGNRGQVDEQYF
cdr3_nt: TGCGCCAGCAGCCAAGATGGAAACAGGGGGCAGGTCGACGAGCAGTACTTC

d_call: .
v_call: TRBV19
j_call: TRBJ1-5
clone_size: .
cdr3_aa: CASKEIGYQPQHF
cdr3_nt: TGTGCCAGTAAGGAGATTGGATATCAGCCCCAGCATTTT

d_call: .
v_call: TRBV11-3
j_call: TRBJ1-1
clone_size: few
cdr3_aa: CASSPGGGQAFF
cdr3_nt: TGTGCCAGCAGCCCTGGAGGAGGTCAAGCTTTCTTT